This entry features one T cell receptor beta chain sequence. Its antigen is unidentified. This CDR3 is built from 14 residues. The V end was cut by 5 bases, the J end by 3 bases, with 10 bases between. CDR1 SGHTA and CDR2 FQGNSA come from the germline V gene. This specimen belongs to a study of shared clonotypes between healthy human individuals. Study-level results: The study found approximately 5% of naive CD4 clonotypes shared across a handful of donors.

Positive CCR7 selection of CD45RO-negative cells yielded the naive CD8 cells, and terminally differentiated effector memory CD45RA+ cells were excluded. Using around 200 ng DNA, approximately 30,000 T cell genomes, the sorted-subset replicate PCRs were run. Data came from immunoSEQ multiplex PCR; TCRdb stores just in-frame clones and leaves some out. The sample shows 660,000 or so clones, roughly 95% of them seen only once. The sequencing sample was made of naive CD8+ T cells sorted from blood. The source of this sequence is a young woman in good health. The V gene is TRBV7-2, the J gene TRBJ2-2, with a tentative D call TRBD1 (6 bases). The CDR3, as DNA: TGTGCCAGCAGCCCGGGACACTACACCGGGGAGCTGTTTTTT. This encodes CASSPGHYTGELFF.